This T cell receptor beta chain was obtained from a study of blood T cell repertoires in COVID-19. Turning to the study itself: Both acute and convalescent COVID-19 samples were obtained from the United States, Italy and Spain. T cells, B-cell-depleted T cells, or PBMCs provided the cDNA or gDNA that served as material.

CDR3 length equals 14 residues. V was clipped by 7 bases and J by 4 bases, with 14 bases between them. CDR1 is SNHLY and CDR2 is FYNNEI in the germline V gene. This clone appeared a single time. Original analysis: Amplification of reference gene primers was used by the study to estimate nucleated cell counts. Repertoires were generated with immunoSEQ multiplex PCR, while TCRdb's copy carries only in-frame clones and drops some. V and J calls and clone size are copied from that table; D and trimming were computed from the DNA. The repertoire consists of some 260,000 clones, with 70% to 85% occurring once and the leading ten covering 4%.

Sequencing used peripheral blood. This TCR was recovered from a middle-aged woman with active or convalescent COVID-19. J is TRBJ1-5 and V is TRBV2; the D gene is possibly TRBD1 (6 bases). CDR3 nucleotide sequence: TGTGCCAGCAACGGGGGGGCAGGTAATCAGCCCCAGCATTTT. As protein: CASNGGAGNQPQHF.